Below, one TCR beta chain is given with its context. These data are taken from a study of blood T cell repertoires in COVID-19. Researchers sorted participants into cohorts using their self-reported clinical history. Per the original data handling: Scientists estimated how many nucleated cells there were by amplifying reference gene primers. Sequencing used immunoSEQ multiplex PCR; TCRdb keeps in-frame clones, though not all of them. V and J calls plus clone size are reproduced from that table; the DNA served to infer D and trimming. The repertoire holds some 300,000 clones, with roughly 87% as singletons. The specimen was PBMCs or T cells enriched from blood (not recorded which). This TCR came from a woman aged 25 to 39 who had recovered from COVID-19.

CDR3 loop: CASSQEGAGYQPQHF. The CDR3 DNA reads TGTGCCAGCAGCCAAGAAGGGGCAGGGTATCAGCCCCAGCATTTT. V and J are TRBV4-2 and TRBJ1-5, with D possibly being TRBD1 (5 bases). The V gene lost 0 bases and the J gene lost 5 bases, with 11 bases spanning the gap. Germline V gene lookup returns CDR1 LGHNA and CDR2 YNFKEQ. CDR3 length equals 15 residues.